Below, 30 T cell receptor beta chains from the same sample are listed, as sequenced in a study of T cell clonality in common variable immunodeficiency. Sequencing was performed with immunoSEQ multiplex PCR; in TCRdb, only in-frame clones are kept and a portion is missing. The table lists 50,000 or so clones, with no singletons. The specimen sequenced was peripheral blood mononuclear cells. Receptors originate from a person aged 18 to 70 in good health.

This clone was detected many times. From the germline J gene comes the end of the CDR3, since the read stops 3 residues before it. The genes are TRBV7-6 and TRBJ2-7; 7 bases are shared with TRBD1. This CDR3 region has 17 residues. Germline values: CDR1 SGHVS, CDR2 FNYEAQ. V lost 4 bases, J lost 1 base, and 13 bases stayed unmatched. The sequenced CDR3 bases are TGTGCCAGCAGCTCCCCCCGAACGGGACAGCCTTCCTACGAG. Protein: CASSSPRTGQPSYE. The complete CDR3 sequence is CASSSPRTGQPSYEQYF.

This clone has ten or more counts. The missing CDR3 end, 3 residues past where the read stops, is filled in from the germline J gene. The V call is TRBV7-9, the J call TRBJ2-7; 7 nucleotides align to TRBD2. The CDR3 covers 14 residues. J lost 4 bases, V lost 5 bases, and 8 bases had no gene match. Germline CDR1 and CDR2: SEHNR and FQNEAQ (reference sequence). CDR3 DNA (partial): TGTGCCAGCAGCCCCACCCGGGGGGAATACGAG. Translation gives CASSPTRGEYE. The whole CDR3 protein is CASSPTRGEYEQYF.

This clone was seen ten or more times. The read stops 3 residues short of the end of the CDR3; the missing end is completed from the germline J gene. The chain is built from TRBV5-6 and TRBJ2-3, with D possibly TRBD2 on 6 matching bases. CDR3 size: 15 residues. CDR1 and CDR2 from the germline V gene are SGHDT and YYEEEE. Trimming left V 6 bases short and J 5 bases short, with 19 bases between. The CDR3 here is CASTGGGGRRDTQYF. CDR3 DNA (partial): TGTGCCAGCACCGGGGGAGGAGGGCGTAGAGATACG.

This clone was picked up many times. The sequenced fragment ends 3 residues before the CDR3 boundary, so the rest is inferred from the germline J gene. This chain uses TRBV6-1 with TRBJ1-1; no clear D. Per the germline V gene, CDR1 is MNHNS and CDR2 is SASEGT. The CDR3 runs 14 residues. Partial CDR3 DNA: TGTGCCAGCAGTGATGGCAGCTTTGGGCTCAAG. It translates to CASSDGSFGLK. The full CDR3 protein reads CASSDGSFGLKAFF.

This clone was recorded at least ten times. Coverage ceases 3 residues before the CDR3 finishes, and the germline J gene fills in the end. The chain has TRBV29-1 and TRBJ2-5, with 7 positions matching TRBD1. V was clipped by 4 bases and J by 5 bases; unmatched bases: 10. This CDR3 contains 14 residues. The V gene's germline CDR1 is SQVTM and CDR2 ANQGSEA. CDR3 loop: CSVVVTGVWETQYF. CDR3 DNA (partial): TGCAGCGTTGTTGTTACAGGGGTGTGGGAGACC.

Ten or more counts support this clone. With the read ending 3 residues before the CDR3 end, the germline J gene is used to fill in that end. This sequence joins TRBV7-3 and TRBJ1-1; 11 nucleotides line up with TRBD1. The CDR3 loop spans 13 amino acids. Germline lookup yields CDR1 SGHTA and CDR2 FQGTGA. The trim removed 10 bases at V and 4 bases at J, leaving 5 bases unmatched. The sequenced CDR3 bases are TGTGCCATTCTAGGACAGGGGGCCACTGAA. It translates to CAILGQGATE. In full, the CDR3 is CAILGQGATEAFF.

This clone showed up many times. The read falls 3 residues short of the CDR3 end, and the missing part is taken from the germline J gene. This chain joins TRBV20-1 and TRBJ2-7; D is unclear. V lost 3 bases and J 3 bases, leaving 6 bases between the germline ends. Germline CDR1 and CDR2: DFQATT and SNEGSKA (reference sequence). The CDR3 totals 11 residues. CDR3 region: CSASSGYEQYF. Incomplete CDR3 DNA: TGCAGTGCTAGTTCGGGCTACGAG.

This clone was seen many times. The read finishes 3 residues shy of the CDR3 end, and the germline J gene is used to complete it. The chain uses TRBV5-1 and TRBJ2-3, with 9 bases lining up with TRBD1. V shed 6 bases and J 7 bases; nucleotides not matched to a gene: 9. Germline V CDR1 and CDR2: SGHRS, YFSETQ. The CDR3 loop spans 14 amino acids. The CDR3 here is CASKWTGDTNTQYF. The DNA read from the CDR3 is TGCGCCAGCAAGTGGACAGGGGATACTAATACG.

This clone has a handful of counts. The read ends 3 residues shy of where the CDR3 ends; the end is completed using the germline J gene. V usage is TRBV7-2 and J usage is TRBJ2-2; D remains unclear. The germline CDR1 and CDR2 sequences are SGHTA and FQGNSA. The CDR3 length is 13 residues. The CDR3 reads CASSLGANEKLFF. CDR3 DNA, as far as it was read: TGTGCCAGCAGCTTAGGGGCTAATGAAAAG.

This clone was recorded a few times. The CDR3 extends 3 residues past the end of the read, so its final part is completed from the germline J gene. This sequence joins TRBV10-2 and TRBJ2-1; the D gene is possibly TRBD2 (5 bases). CDR1 WSHSY and CDR2 SAAADI come from the germline V gene. There are 17 residues in the CDR3. Trimming took 3 bases from V and 1 from J, leaving 16 bases between them. CDR3 DNA (partial): TGCGCCAGCAGTGATTCTGTTCTACTAGTGTCCTACAATGAG. This gives the protein CASSDSVLLVSYNE. The entire CDR3 is CASSDSVLLVSYNEQFF.

This clone showed up many times. The CDR3 end lies 3 residues beyond the end of the read and is filled in from the germline J gene. V usage is TRBV5-1 and J usage is TRBJ2-1, with 13 bases lining up with TRBD2. This CDR3 spans 15 amino acids. The germline V gene has CDR1 SGHRS and CDR2 YFSETQ. Unmatched junction bases numbered 4, after V lost 4 bases and J lost 6 bases. CDR3 sequence reads: CASSAGLAGSNEQFF. The covered CDR3 bases are TGCGCCAGCAGCGCGGGACTAGCGGGATCCAATGAG.

This clone was seen ten or more times. The CDR3 protein is CASSIFTGELFF. The part of the CDR3 DNA that was read is TGTGCCAGCAGCATCTTCACCGGGGAG. V gene TRBV7-2 combines with J gene TRBJ2-2, with D hard to call. The read finishes 3 residues shy of the CDR3 end, and the germline J gene is used to complete it. This CDR3 has 12 amino acids. Germline V lookup: CDR1 SGHTA, CDR2 FQGNSA. Trimming stripped 5 bases from V and 4 bases from J, with 5 bases between. Full variable domain (rest looked up from reference TRBV7-2 and TRBJ2-2): GAGVSQSPSNKVTEKGKDVELRCDPISGHTALYWYRQSLGQGLEFLIYFQGNSAPDKSGLPSDRFSAERTGGSVSTLTIQRTQQEDSAVYLCASSIFTGELFFGEGSRLTVL.

This clone was recorded many times. The DNA ends 3 residues before the CDR3 does, and the rest of the CDR3 is filled in from the germline J gene. The genes are TRBV30 and TRBJ2-5; a possible D gene is TRBD1 (5 bases). V was clipped by 0 bases and J by 5 bases, with 10 bases between them. Germline V gene sequence: CDR1 GTSNPN, CDR2 SVGIG (reference sequence). The CDR3 is 13 residues long. CDR3 loop: CAWSVGQGETQYF. CDR3 DNA, as far as it was read: TGTGCCTGGAGTGTAGGACAAGGGGAGACC.

This clone was recorded at least ten times. Read coverage stops 3 residues before the CDR3 terminus; the germline J gene supplies the remainder. The chain combines TRBV18 with TRBJ2-6, with 8 bases fitting TRBD1. The CDR3 extends over 18 amino acids. The J segment lost 0 bases and the V segment lost 5 bases, leaving 9 bases of the junction unmatched. The germline V gene has CDR1 KGHSH and CDR2 LQKENI. CDR3: CASSSSGTGLSGANVLTF. CDR3 DNA (partial): TGTGCCAGCTCATCTTCCGGGACAGGCCTCTCTGGGGCCAACGTC.

This clone turned up a few times. The sequence runs out 3 residues before the end of the CDR3; the remainder is reconstructed from the germline J gene. This chain uses TRBV7-3 with TRBJ2-7; 7 nucleotides match TRBD2. The germline V gene encodes CDR1 SGHTA and CDR2 FQGTGA. This CDR3 has 14 amino acids. J gave up 1 base and V 5 bases, and 5 bases lay outside the gene matches. Here the CDR3 reads CASSLSGGSYEQYF. The sequenced part of the CDR3 DNA is TGTGCCAGCAGCCTCTCGGGGGGTTCCTACGAG.

This clone was seen at least ten times. The CDR3 end falls 3 residues outside the read, so it is completed with the germline J gene. The chain has TRBV30 and TRBJ1-6; 10 bases align to TRBD1. The germline V gene encodes CDR1 GTSNPN and CDR2 SVGIG (reference sequence). V was pared by 8 bases and J by 4 bases, with 2 bases of the junction left unmatched. The CDR3 is made up of 13 amino acids. CDR3: CARGQGYNSPLHF. CDR3 DNA (partial): TGTGCCAGGGGACAGGGGTATAATTCACCC. The variable domain in full, completed from reference TRBV30 and TRBJ1-6, reads SQTIHQWPATLVQPVGSPLSLECTVEGTSNPNLYWYRQAAGRGLQLLFYSVGIGQISSEVPQNLSASRPQDRQFILSSKKLLLSDSGFYLCARGQGYNSPLHFGNGTRLTVT.

This clone was detected many times. The CDR3 is cut off 3 residues early in the read; its end comes from the germline J gene. This chain connects TRBV19 to TRBJ2-1, with TRBD2 identical over 10 bases. Germline V lookup: CDR1 LNHDA, CDR2 SQIVND (reference sequence). Trimming cost V 0 bases and J 8 bases; bases outside gene matches: 7. The CDR3 sequence is 16 residues long. The DNA read from the CDR3 is TGTGCCAGTAGTATAGATCACCTAGCGGGAGAAGATGAG. It is translated as CASSIDHLAGEDE. The CDR3 in full is CASSIDHLAGEDEQFF. The full variable domain, completed using reference TRBV19 and TRBJ2-1, is DGGITQSPKYLFRKEGQNVTLSCEQNLNHDAMYWYRQDPGQGLRLIYYSQIVNDFQKGDIAEGYSVSREKKESFPLTVTSAQKNPTAFYLCASSIDHLAGEDEQFFGPGTRLTVL.

This clone was picked up many times. The read ends 3 residues before the CDR3 terminus; that terminus is restored from the germline J gene. V is TRBV7-2 and J is TRBJ2-5; 10 bases map to TRBD2. The CDR3 totals 14 residues. Germline V gene sequence: CDR1 SGHTA, CDR2 FQGNSA. The ends lost 5 bases at V and 5 bases at J; junction bases unmatched: 5. The DNA read from the CDR3 is TGTGCCAGCAGCCCTAGCGGGAGTGGGGAGACC. Encoded protein: CASSPSGSGET. The full CDR3 protein is CASSPSGSGETQYF.

This clone appeared many times. Coverage ceases 3 residues before the CDR3 finishes, and the germline J gene fills in the end. J is TRBJ2-2 and V is TRBV2; D call uncertain. Trimming stripped 6 bases from V and 1 base from J, with 6 bases between. This CDR3 has 13 amino acids. CDR1 is SNHLY and CDR2 is FYNNEI in the germline V gene. The CDR3 region is CASRPGNTGELFF. Partial CDR3 DNA: TGTGCCAGCAGACCGGGGAACACCGGGGAG. Filled out from reference TRBV2 and TRBJ2-2, the complete variable domain reads EPEVTQTPSHQVTQMGQEVILRCVPISNHLYFYWYRQILGQKVEFLVSFYNNEISEKSEIFDDQFSVERPDGSNFTLKIRSTKLEDSAMYFCASRPGNTGELFFGEGSRLTVL.

This clone was found many times. The read ends 3 residues early relative to the CDR3; the germline J gene fills the gap. The chain joins TRBV2 to TRBJ2-3; 7 bases are a match to TRBD1. The CDR3 is 15 residues long. J lost 0 bases, V lost 5 bases, and 5 bases had no gene match. CDR1 and CDR2 from the germline V gene are SNHLY and FYNNEI. The CDR3 sequence is CASSHRGQSTDTQYF. The sequenced CDR3 bases are TGTGCCAGCAGTCACAGGGGACAAAGCACAGATACG.

As to this clone: The missing CDR3 end, 3 residues past where the read stops, is filled in from the germline J gene. The chain employs TRBV5-5 and TRBJ2-3, with a possible D match to TRBD1 (5 bases). The germline CDR1 and CDR2 sequences are SGHKS and YYEKEE (reference sequence). The CDR3 is 15 residues long. V shed 4 bases and J shed 0 bases, with 12 bases lying between them. This CDR3 reads CASSLLGASTDTQYF. CDR3 DNA (partial): TGTGCCAGCAGCCTCCTAGGGGCGAGCACAGATACG.

Notes on this clone: Read sequence stops 3 residues before the CDR3 end, and the germline J gene provides the missing end. The V call is TRBV11-2, the J call TRBJ2-5; a possible D gene is TRBD2 (6 bases). The CDR3 runs to 15 residues. Germline assignment: CDR1 SGHAT and CDR2 FQNNGV. Between the trimmed V and J ends, which lost 7 bases and 4 bases, there was a span of 19 bases. The covered CDR3 bases are TGTGCCAGCACTTCCGGGACTCCGGACATAGAGACC. It yields the protein CASTSGTPDIET. The entire CDR3 protein is CASTSGTPDIETQYF.

This clone occurred a few times. The read is 3 residues too short to cover the CDR3 end, so that end is filled in from the germline J gene. V and J are TRBV11-3 and TRBJ2-7, with 9 bases identical to TRBD1. The germline V gene encodes CDR1 SGHNT and CDR2 YENEEA. J lost 4 bases, V lost 2 bases, and 6 bases had no gene match. This CDR3 has 15 amino acids. The CDR3 DNA, read in part, is TGTGCCAGCAGCTTACTAACAGGGGGCCTTTACGAG. This translates into CASSLLTGGLYE. The whole CDR3 protein reads CASSLLTGGLYEQYF. The variable domain in full, with the rest retrieved from reference TRBV11-3 and TRBJ2-7, is EAGVVQSPRYKIIEKKQPVAFWCNPISGHNTLYWYLQNLGQGPELLIRYENEEAVDDSQLPKDRFSAERLKGVDSTLKIQPAELGDSAVYLCASSLLTGGLYEQYFGPGTRLTVT.

This clone was seen only a few times. With the read ending 3 residues before the CDR3 end, the germline J gene is used to fill in that end. The V and J genes are TRBV7-9 and TRBJ1-5; D is unresolved. V was pared by 4 bases and J by 9 bases, with 10 bases between. The CDR3 is made up of 12 amino acids. In germline, CDR1 is SEHNR, CDR2 FQNEAQ (reference sequence). The CDR3 reads CASSSGERPQHF. The CDR3 DNA, read in part, is TGTGCCAGCAGCTCCGGGGAGCGGCCC.

This clone was recorded many times. The read finishes 3 residues shy of the CDR3 end, and the germline J gene is used to complete it. The chain recombines TRBV6-2 or TRBV6-3 with TRBJ2-3; 10 nucleotides match TRBD2. Per the germline V gene, CDR1 is MNHEY and CDR2 is SVGEGT. This CDR3 region has 14 residues. Unmatched junction bases numbered 8, after V lost 7 bases and J lost 7 bases. CDR3 DNA, as far as it was read: TGTGCCAGCATGGCTAGCGGGAGAGGAAATACG. Translating it yields CASMASGRGNT. The whole CDR3 reads CASMASGRGNTQYF.

This clone has more than one count but fewer than ten. Read sequence stops 3 residues before the CDR3 end, and the germline J gene provides the missing end. The chain is built from TRBV2 and TRBJ1-5; TRBD1 aligns across 7 bases. This CDR3 region has 15 residues. V shed 5 bases, J shed 5 bases, and the junction held 9 bases outside the gene matches. Germline V CDR1 and CDR2: SNHLY, FYNNEI. Incomplete CDR3 DNA: TGTGCCAGCAGTCCGGACAGGCACCCCTATCAGCCC. As protein: CASSPDRHPYQP. In full, the CDR3 is CASSPDRHPYQPQHF.

This clone appeared many times. The observed sequence ends 3 residues before the CDR3 terminus, with the missing tail filled in from the germline J gene. The J gene is TRBJ1-6, the V gene TRBV20-1, with TRBD1 as a possible D gene (6 bases). Germline V lookup: CDR1 DFQATT, CDR2 SNEGSKA (reference sequence). V lost 1 base and J 5 bases, leaving 12 bases between the germline ends. The CDR3 has 15 residues. CDR3 DNA, as far as it was read: TGCAGTGCTAGAGTGTTGGACAGAGATAATTCACCC. Amino acid sequence: CSARVLDRDNSP. The CDR3 reads in full as CSARVLDRDNSPLHF.

This clone was observed at least ten times. The observed sequence ends 3 residues before the CDR3 terminus, with the missing tail filled in from the germline J gene. The rearrangement joins TRBV6-1 to TRBJ1-5; 8 nucleotides match TRBD1. The V gene end was trimmed by 4 bases and the J gene end by 8 bases; junction bases not matched to a gene: 7. Germline CDR1 is MNHNS and CDR2 is SASEGT. CDR3 length: 14 residues. The CDR3 sequence: CASSADLDREPQHF. Incomplete CDR3 DNA: TGTGCCAGCAGTGCCGACCTGGACAGGGAGCCC.

As regards this clone: The DNA ends 3 residues before the CDR3 does, and the rest of the CDR3 is filled in from the germline J gene. This sequence joins TRBV5-1 and TRBJ2-3; TRBD2 aligns across 9 bases. CDR1 and CDR2 (germline): SGHRS, YFSETQ. The V segment lost 2 bases and the J segment 1 base; nucleotides outside the gene matches: 2. The CDR3 consists of 15 residues. CDR3: CASSFSGSRTDTQYF. CDR3 DNA (partial): TGCGCCAGCAGCTTTAGCGGGAGTCGCACAGATACG.

This clone has just a few counts. Coverage ceases 3 residues before the CDR3 finishes, and the germline J gene fills in the end. V is TRBV7-2 and J is TRBJ1-5, with TRBD1 as a possible D gene (5 bases). CDR1 and CDR2 from the germline V gene are SGHTA and FQGNSA. Trimming took 1 base from V and 8 from J, leaving 12 bases between them. This CDR3 region has 14 residues. The CDR3: CASSLDPGVEPQHF. The covered CDR3 bases are TGTGCCAGCAGCTTAGATCCGGGGGTGGAGCCC.